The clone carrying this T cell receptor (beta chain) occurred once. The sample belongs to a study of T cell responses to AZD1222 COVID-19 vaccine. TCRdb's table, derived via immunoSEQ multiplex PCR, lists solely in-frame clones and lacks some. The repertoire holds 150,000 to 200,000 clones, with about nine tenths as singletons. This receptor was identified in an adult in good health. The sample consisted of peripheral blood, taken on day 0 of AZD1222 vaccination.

DNA for the CDR3: TGTGCCAGCAGCCCCGAGGGAGCAGCTAACTATGGCTACACCTTC. It translates to CASSPEGAANYGYTF. The chain recombines TRBV9 with TRBJ1-2; D is unclear. The CDR3 runs to 15 residues. V lost 4 bases, J lost 0 bases, and 13 bases lay in between. The germline V gene has CDR1 SGDLS and CDR2 YYNGEE.